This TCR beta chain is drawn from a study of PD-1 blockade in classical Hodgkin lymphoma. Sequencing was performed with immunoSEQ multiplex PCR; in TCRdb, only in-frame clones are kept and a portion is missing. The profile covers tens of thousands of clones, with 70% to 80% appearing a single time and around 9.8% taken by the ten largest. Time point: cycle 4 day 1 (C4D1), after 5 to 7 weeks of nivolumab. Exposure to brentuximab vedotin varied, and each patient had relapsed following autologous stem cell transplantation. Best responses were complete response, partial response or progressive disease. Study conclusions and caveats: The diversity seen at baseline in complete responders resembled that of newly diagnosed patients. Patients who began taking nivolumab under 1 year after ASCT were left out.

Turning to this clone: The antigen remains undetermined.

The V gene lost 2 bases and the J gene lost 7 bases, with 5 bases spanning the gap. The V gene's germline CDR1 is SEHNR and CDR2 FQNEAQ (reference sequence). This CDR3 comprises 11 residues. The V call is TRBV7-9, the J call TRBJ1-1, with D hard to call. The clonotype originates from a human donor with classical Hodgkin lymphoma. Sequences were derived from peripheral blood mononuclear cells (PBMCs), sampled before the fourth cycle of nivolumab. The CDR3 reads CASSLSGEAFF. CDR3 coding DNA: TGTGCCAGCAGCTTAAGCGGTGAAGCTTTCTTT.